A selection of T cell receptor beta chains follows, all from one sample in a study of cytomegalovirus exposure and HLA in healthy donors. Produced via immunoSEQ multiplex PCR; TCRdb's table is partial and in-frame only. The sample consists of some 150,000 clones, roughly 80% of them appearing once. Sequenced material: PBMCs. The receptors derive from a young woman in good health and CMV-seropositive. Both conserved end residues are part of each CDR3. The D gene is left open where the match is weak.

>TRBJ1-2|TRBV27|TRBD1
CASGRDRGAYGYTF
>TRBJ2-7|TRBV6-1|TRBD1
CASVRDRVRAYEQYF
>TRBJ2-3|TRBV5-5|-
CASSSLGGRTDTQYF
>TRBJ2-7|TRBV10-3|TRBD1
CAISATGMYEQYF
>TRBJ1-1|TRBV15|TRBD1
CATSSIQGVWMNTEAFF
>TRBJ1-2|TRBV7-6|-
CASSRFRDTYGYTF
>TRBJ2-7|TRBV18|TRBD2
CASSPLAGAGGEQYF
>TRBJ2-5|TRBV2|-
CASTLRLGVSLPTYF
>TRBJ1-5|TRBV19|-
CASSIAPNQPQHF
>TRBJ2-1|TRBV7-3|-
CASSLAGREQFF
>TRBJ2-7|TRBV7-7|-
CASSPSGGEVDEQYF
>TRBJ2-7|TRBV30|-
CAWSVGGAYEQYF
>TRBJ1-3|TRBV10-1|TRBD1
CASSDPGQGSGNTIYF
>TRBJ2-3|TRBV19|TRBD2
CASSTGGRLTDTQYF
>TRBJ2-7|TRBV10-3|-
CATMKKDSSYEQYF
>TRBJ2-3|TRBV7-3|-
CASSLGGAADTQYF
>TRBJ2-7|TRBV5-4|TRBD1
CASSLANRGFSYEQYF
>TRBJ1-1|TRBV4-3|-
CASSQGRGGGYSEAFF
>TRBJ1-2|TRBV11-2|TRBD1
CASSLRSRGLVDGYTF
>TRBJ2-1|TRBV5-1|-
CASSLGQHNEQFF
>TRBJ2-1|TRBV18|-
CASSPQGGGSYNEQFF
>TRBJ1-2|TRBV7-9|-
CSSSLGTPSFGYTF
>TRBJ1-5|TRBV5-4|-
CASSLGTGTGQPQHF
>TRBJ1-1|TRBV6-1|TRBD1
CAVGQAMNTEAFF
>TRBJ1-6|TRBV6-1|-
CASSEVSNNSPLHF
>TRBJ1-3|TRBV5-4|-
CASSPGAENTIYF
>TRBJ2-4|TRBV28|-
CASSFQGRAKNIQYF
>TRBJ1-1|TRBV27|-
CASSSRPGTEAFF
>TRBJ2-7|TRBV6-1|TRBD1
CASSERPTGAYEQYF
>TRBJ2-3|TRBV6-5|TRBD1
CASSRLGQNTDTQYF
>TRBJ1-2|TRBV6-6|-
CASSYSSGIDGYTF
>TRBJ2-3|TRBV7-2|-
CASSLGLVGTQYF